This T cell receptor (beta chain) emerged from a study of T cell repertoires in cytomegalovirus infection. Study-wide background: Both a matching HLA type and CMV infection were indicated by public TCR beta signatures.

Points on this clonotype: The antigen is not known. A much larger clone sits a single nucleotide away, making a read error possible.

This CDR3 contains 15 residues. Per the germline V gene, CDR1 is MNHNY and CDR2 is SVGAGI (reference sequence). Notes on the study in general: Identification of carriers of CMV plus the relevant HLA was achieved through cumulative public TCR beta family frequency. CMV-specific TCR beta clonotypes restricted by HLA-C dominated the ex vivo response.

TCRdb re-called the reads through MiXCR, storing one row per CDR3 protein. The sample holds 600,000 to 800,000 distinct CDR3 sequences, 20% to 25% seen once. The sequenced sample consisted of CD8+ T cells from PBMCs. The genes are TRBV6-6 and TRBJ2-7, with 7 bases fitting TRBD1. The clonotype comes from a human donor in good health (CMV status not recorded). Some clones in this sample may be carry-over from other donors' samples. The CDR3 here is CVSSPSRDRSYEQYF. The CDR3 coding sequence is TGTGTCAGCAGTCCATCTCGGGACAGAAGCTACGAGCAGTACTTC.